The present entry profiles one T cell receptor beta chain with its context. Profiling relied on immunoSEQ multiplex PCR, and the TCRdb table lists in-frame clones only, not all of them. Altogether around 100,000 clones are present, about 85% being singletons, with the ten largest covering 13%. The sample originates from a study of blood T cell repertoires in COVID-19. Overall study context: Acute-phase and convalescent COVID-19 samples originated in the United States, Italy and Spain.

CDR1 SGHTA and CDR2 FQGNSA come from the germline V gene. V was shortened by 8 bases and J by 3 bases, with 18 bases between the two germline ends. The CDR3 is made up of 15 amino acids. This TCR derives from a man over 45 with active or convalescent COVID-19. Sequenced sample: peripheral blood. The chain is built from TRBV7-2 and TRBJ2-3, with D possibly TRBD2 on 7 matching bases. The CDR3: CASAIGGGPTDTQYF. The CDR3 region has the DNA TGTGCCAGCGCTATAGGGGGAGGGCCTACAGATACGCAGTATTTT.